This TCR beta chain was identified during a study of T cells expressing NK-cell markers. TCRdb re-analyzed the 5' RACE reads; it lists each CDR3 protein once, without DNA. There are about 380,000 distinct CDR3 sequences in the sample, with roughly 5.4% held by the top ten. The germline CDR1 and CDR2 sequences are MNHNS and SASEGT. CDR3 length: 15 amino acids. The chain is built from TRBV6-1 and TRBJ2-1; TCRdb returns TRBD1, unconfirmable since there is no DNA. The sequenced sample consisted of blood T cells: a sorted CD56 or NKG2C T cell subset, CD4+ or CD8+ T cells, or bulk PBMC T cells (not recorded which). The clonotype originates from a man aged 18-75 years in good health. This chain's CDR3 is CASHSPGQAYNEQFF.